Sequencing of this T cell receptor (beta chain) was carried out in a study of blood T cell repertoires in COVID-19 (dated by TCRdb to the early 2020s). Context from the whole study: Samples from collaborators originated in the United States, Italy and Spain and spanned both the acute and convalescent phases of COVID-19. The material from the prospective study consisted of cDNA or gDNA derived from T cells, B-cell-depleted T cells, or PBMCs. Subjects who had been exposed to COVID-19, were actively infected with it, or had recovered from it provided the deeply sampled blood TCRbeta repertoires that made up the dataset. The repertoires were made available in a free public database intended to serve as a resource for research on the immune response to SARS-CoV-2. Samples came from the ongoing ImmuneRACE study (first 160 participants) plus 1,254 subjects from 6 global collaborators. Nearly every sample came with metadata listing a de-identified subject ID, COVID-19 status, age in years and sex. Where available, HLA class I and class II types were taken from metadata supplied by the sample provider and were not determined by assay-based typing. Findings and caveats that apply to the study as a whole: Clinical and demographic metadata were provided uncurated, with the amount varying by source and participant.

The trim is 5 bases for V and 6 bases for J, with a gap of 13 bases between the germline ends. The germline V gene supplies CDR1 KGHDR and CDR2 SFDVKD. From the cysteine up to the phenylalanine, the CDR3 has a length of 13 residues. Only the CDR3 portion is preserved as DNA: 39 bases, with reading frame beginning at the first base. Each collaborating institution followed its own protocols to collect whole blood in K2EDTA tubes. Collaborator samples were shipped for TCRbeta analysis as frozen whole blood, isolated PBMCs, or DNA extracted from either sample type. TCRbeta CDR3 regions were amplified from genomic DNA using the immunoSEQ Assay, a bias-controlled multiplex PCR. The original methods were these. Nucleated cell counts per sample were estimated from amplification of reference gene primers within the assay. Sequence reads were collapsed and filtered to measure the absolute abundance of every unique TCRbeta CDR3 rearrangement. For each sample, productive Simpson clonality was calculated as the square root of Simpson's diversity index across productive rearrangements. Sourced from immuneACCESS, this table was stored by TCRdb with only in-frame sequences that have V and J called. A share of the clones is absent; for the studies checked, an unresolved V gene accounts for under half, and the remainder has no known explanation. That table furnishes V, J and clone size, whereas the DNA furnished D and trimming. The sample data list about 230,000 clones, and 70% to 90% of these were observed just once. The leading ten clones occupy around 0.97% of the sample.

About this clone itself: Its antigen is unknown. No per-base quality is available; no much larger clone lies one base away.

The material sequenced was peripheral blood. The chain is made from TRBV24-1 and TRBJ2-7; TRBD1 could be the D gene, as 6 bases match. The sequence was obtained from a man aged 40-49 years with acute or convalescent COVID-19. The DNA is TGTGCCACCAGTGTAACAGGGTGGGGCGAGCAGTACTTC. Its amino acids are CATSVTGWGEQYF.